The 2 T cell receptor beta chains below come from one sample, sequenced in a study of shared clonotypes between healthy human individuals. The table came from immunoSEQ multiplex PCR; TCRdb's copy has only in-frame clones and leaves some out. This repertoire shows over a million clones, under 80% found once; its top ten account for roughly 1.5%. Sequenced input: memory CD4+ T cells sorted from blood. Subset in this sample: CD45RA-negative fraction. The receptor source for this set is a man between 18 and 29 years old in good health.

V gene TRBV19 combines with J gene TRBJ2-4; D remains ambiguous. This CDR3 is 16 amino acids long. V was pared by 1 base and J by 1 base, with 11 bases between. The germline V gene encodes CDR1 LNHDA and CDR2 SQIVND (reference sequence). CDR3 protein: CASSIVGVRAKNIQYF. CDR3 bases: TGTGCCAGTAGTATAGTTGGGGTTCGGGCCAAAAACATTCAGTACTTC.

V is TRBV7-9 and J is TRBJ2-3, with 8 bases lining up with TRBD2. Per germline, CDR1 SEHNR and CDR2 FQNEAQ (reference sequence). The CDR3 is 18 amino acids. The V segment lost 4 bases and the J segment 0 bases; nucleotides outside the gene matches: 12. CDR3 nucleotides: TGTGCCAGCAGCTCCCGCCCCCTACTAGCGGTGAGCACAGATACGCAGTATTTT. This encodes CASSSRPLLAVSTDTQYF. Full variable domain (remainder filled in from reference TRBV7-9 and TRBJ2-3): DTGVSQNPRHKITKRGQNVTFRCDPISEHNRLYWYRQTLGQGPEFLTYFQNEAQLEKSRLLSDRFSAERPKGSFSTLEIQRTEQGDSAMYLCASSSRPLLAVSTDTQYFGPGTRLTVL.